The rows below give T cell receptor beta chains drawn from one sample of a study of blood T cell repertoires in COVID-19. Here immunoSEQ multiplex PCR was the method, and the copy in TCRdb shows in-frame clones only, minus some. This sample has a few hundred thousand clones, with around 87% found just once. Sequenced material: peripheral blood. The receptors derive from a woman in her thirties or forties with COVID-19, enrolled during active disease. Each CDR3 is given with its conserved first and last residue. A D gene is named only where the DNA matches it firmly. Rows give clone size only sometimes, using once, few, many, or a class for an expanded clone.

V	D	J	size	DNA	CDR3
TRBV27	.	TRBJ2-7	.	TGTGCCAGCACCAGGGGTGACTCCCTACGCGAGCAGTACTTC	CASTRGDSLREQYF
TRBV28	.	TRBJ1-5	.	TGTGCCATCGTTGACAGCCCAAATCAGCCCCAGCATTTT	CAIVDSPNQPQHF
TRBV29-1	TRBD1	TRBJ2-2	.	TGCAGCGGTGGGGCAGGGGGCTACACCGGGGAGCTGTTTTTT	CSGGAGGYTGELFF
TRBV27	.	TRBJ2-3	.	TGTGCCAGCAGTCCGCGGGGTCTAGCGTTAGCAGATACGCAGTATTTT	CASSPRGLALADTQYF
TRBV5-4	.	TRBJ2-1	.	TGTGCCAGCGGGGGCCGCGGTGGGTCCTACAATGAGCAGTTCTTC	CASGGRGGSYNEQFF
TRBV9	TRBD1	TRBJ1-6	.	TGTGCCAGCAGCGTAGGGGACAGGGGGAATTCACCCCTCCACTTT	CASSVGDRGNSPLHF
TRBV6-2/TRBV6-3	TRBD1	TRBJ2-5	.	TGTGCCAGCAGTCACCGGGACAGTGGGGCCCAGTACTTC	CASSHRDSGAQYF
TRBV7-7	.	TRBJ2-7	.	TGTGCTAGCAGCTTAGTATGGTCCAGGCCCGATCCCTACGAGCAGTACTTC	CASSLVWSRPDPYEQYF
TRBV28	.	TRBJ2-7	.	TGTGCCAGCAGTATCAGCGGGCTCGGGGGCGAGCAGTACTTC	CASSISGLGGEQYF
TRBV6-5	.	TRBJ1-2	few	TGTGCCAGCAGTTACGCAGGGAATGGCTACACCTTC	CASSYAGNGYTF
TRBV19	TRBD1	TRBJ2-7	.	TGTGCCACGGGACAGTCCTACGAGCAGTACTTC	CATGQSYEQYF
TRBV12-3/TRBV12-4	.	TRBJ1-2	.	TGTGCCAGCAGTACCCAAAGACACGGCTACACCTTC	CASSTQRHGYTF
TRBV13	TRBD1	TRBJ2-7	.	TGTGCCAGCAGCCGGACAGGGCCGGCCTACGAGCAGTACTTC	CASSRTGPAYEQYF
TRBV11-1	.	TRBJ1-1	.	TGTGCCAGCAGCACACGGACAGAGAACACTGAGGCTTTCTTT	CASSTRTENTEAFF
TRBV15	.	TRBJ2-1	.	TGTGCCACCAGCCGCCAGGGCAATGAGCAGTTCTTC	CATSRQGNEQFF
TRBV7-4	.	TRBJ1-1	.	TGTGCCAGCAGCCCTCCGGAGCGGCGGGATGGCACTGAAGCTTTCTTT	CASSPPERRDGTEAFF
TRBV5-1	TRBD1	TRBJ2-1	.	TGCGCCAGCAGCTTGTCCCCGGACAGGGGGAATGAGCAGTTCTTC	CASSLSPDRGNEQFF
TRBV18	.	TRBJ1-3	.	TGTGCCAGCTCGCGAAACCAGCCGGCGGAGGCTGGAAACACCATATATTTT	CASSRNQPAEAGNTIYF
TRBV10-3	TRBD1	TRBJ1-2	.	TGTGCCATCAGTGGACAGGGGGAAAACTATGGCTACACCTTC	CAISGQGENYGYTF
TRBV5-1	TRBD1	TRBJ2-7	.	TGCGCCAGCAGCACCAGGACAGGGAGGTACGAGCAGTACTTC	CASSTRTGRYEQYF
TRBV3-1/TRBV3-2	.	TRBJ1-1	.	TGTGCCAGCAGCCAAGAAGCAGGGATCTTAGGAACTGAAGCTTTCTTT	CASSQEAGILGTEAFF
TRBV5-4	TRBD2	TRBJ2-3	.	TGTGCCAGCAGCAGCATAGCGGGAGGAGGCACAGATACGCAGTATTTT	CASSSIAGGGTDTQYF
TRBV5-1	.	TRBJ1-3	once	TGCGCCAGCAGCTTGACTACGGGAGGAAACACCATATATTTT	CASSLTTGGNTIYF
TRBV20-1	.	TRBJ1-2	.	TGCAGTGCTAGCCCCGGGGATGGCTACACCTTC	CSASPGDGYTF
TRBV19	.	TRBJ2-1	.	TGTGCCAGTAGTATCATTCAGGGGATGGATGAGCAGTTCTTC	CASSIIQGMDEQFF
TRBV11-1	.	TRBJ1-1	.	TGTGCCAGCAGCCAGGGCAACAGACTTATGAACACTGAAGCTTTCTTT	CASSQGNRLMNTEAFF
TRBV27	.	TRBJ1-4	.	TGTGCCAGCAGATTGCAGGGTGCTGGCGAAAAACTGTTTTTT	CASRLQGAGEKLFF
TRBV5-1	.	TRBJ2-7	once	TGCGCCAGCAGCTTGATGCAAGGGGGGGCGGACGAGCAGTACTTC	CASSLMQGGADEQYF
TRBV18	TRBD1	TRBJ1-1	once	TGTGCCAGCTCACCGCCGGGACAGGGGTTTATTTGGACTGAAGCTTTCTTT	CASSPPGQGFIWTEAFF
TRBV6-5	.	TRBJ1-2	.	TGTGCCAGCAGTTACGCTGGGGGCCAGGGAAACTATGGCTACACCTTC	CASSYAGGQGNYGYTF
TRBV18	.	TRBJ1-2	once	TGTGCCAGCTCACCAACGGGCTATGGCTACACCTTC	CASSPTGYGYTF
TRBV30	TRBD1	TRBJ2-6	.	TGTGCCCAAAAAGGACAGGGGCTAAACTCGGGGGCCAACGTCCTGACTTTC	CAQKGQGLNSGANVLTF
TRBV30	.	TRBJ1-6	.	TGTGCCTGGAGTGGGACAGCCGGCTATAATTCACCCCTCCACTTT	CAWSGTAGYNSPLHF
TRBV5-1	TRBD2	TRBJ2-7	.	TGCGCCAGCAGCTTGGGAGGGACTAGCGGGATCTACGAGCAGTACTTC	CASSLGGTSGIYEQYF
TRBV18	.	TRBJ1-1	once	TGTGCCAGCTCGCCAAGTGAGGGCCCGAACACTGAAGCTTTCTTT	CASSPSEGPNTEAFF
TRBV27	.	TRBJ2-7	.	TGTGCCAGCAGTTCGTTGCCAGGGCAGGGGAACTACGAGCAGTACTTC	CASSSLPGQGNYEQYF
TRBV28	TRBD1	TRBJ2-3	.	TGTGCCAGCAGTTCTCCCGGGACAGGTGGTTTCACAGATACGCAGTATTTT	CASSSPGTGGFTDTQYF
TRBV7-9	TRBD1	TRBJ1-5	.	TGTGCCAGCAGCCTAACCGCCAAGACAGGGTCTCAGCCCCAGCATTTT	CASSLTAKTGSQPQHF